A selection of T cell receptor beta chains follows, all from one sample in a study of cytomegalovirus exposure and HLA in healthy donors. Sequencing was performed with immunoSEQ multiplex PCR; in TCRdb, only in-frame clones are kept and a portion is missing. The profile shows 95,000 to 150,000 clones, over 65% of them singletons. Sequencing input: PBMCs. The receptor source for this set is a man aged 45-65 years in good health and CMV-seronegative. CDR3s include the opening cysteine and the closing phenylalanine or tryptophan.

cdr3_aa	v_call	cdr3_length
CASSQESGISGNTIYF	TRBV4-2	16
CASSLGRDYGYTF	TRBV7-9	13
CASSLEGDHGELFF	TRBV5-1	14
CASSLSDSPIGSYNSPLHF	TRBV27	19
CASSTGGIGLDTEAFF	TRBV9	16
CASSLSPAGLDYGYTF	TRBV5-1	16
CASSLTGVYGYTF	TRBV5-4	13
CASSHPGGAAEQFF	TRBV4-2	14
CSVEGDRGQDRSGYTF	TRBV29-1	16
CASSPLRATNEKLFF	TRBV2	15
CASSIRTGGSNQPQHF	TRBV19	16
CASRQSGGKGTQYF	TRBV14	14
CASPDSPEEKLFF	TRBV27	13
CASSRQIQTYEQYF	TRBV19	14
CASSSSGTGDYGYTF	TRBV7-8	15
CAIDRSGGARETQYF	TRBV6-1	15
CSSSSNQDRFTNYGYTF	TRBV7-9	17
CASSPLAGDLYNEQFF	TRBV7-2	16
CSVEEAAFSSGNTIYF	TRBV29-1	16
CASSPYGDSPLHF	TRBV7-3	13
CASMGKQRGVSTDTQYF	TRBV2	17
CATSRDLDRGGYTF	TRBV15	14
CASSPLVSTDTQYF	TRBV7-9	14
CASSLDPRGGSYNEQFF	TRBV5-1	17
CASSLESQTEAFF	TRBV7-6	13
CAWSVSTGANEKLFF	TRBV30	15